This T cell receptor (beta chain) is drawn from a study of Graves' ophthalmopathy and Graves' hyperthyroidism (dated by TCRdb to 2016 to 2018). Some background on the complete study: Peripheral blood samples were taken at the time of initial diagnosis, before any treatment was given. TCR beta repertoire signatures were used to distinguish Graves' ophthalmopathy from Graves' hyperthyroidism and to predict progression to ophthalmopathy. In total, 135 blood samples were TCR-sequenced: approximately 42 ophthalmopathy, some 75 hyperthyroidism and about 17 hyperthyroidism-to-ophthalmopathy patients. To explore V-J signatures distinguishing ophthalmopathy from hyperthyroidism, a discovery set of roughly 100 patients (roughly 45 ophthalmopathy, 55 to 60 stable hyperthyroidism) was enrolled. An independent validation cohort comprised some 19 hyperthyroidism patients and about 16 patients who later progressed from hyperthyroidism to ophthalmopathy. In over five hyperthyroidism patients, the T-cell repertoires found in thyroid tissue were compared with those found in blood. After sampling, hyperthyroidism patients received methimazole starting at 30 mg daily, and ophthalmopathy patients received high-dose intravenous methylprednisolone. For training and testing, the 95 to 100 patients in the discovery cohort were randomly divided in a 7:3 ratio.

The CDR3 spans 15 residues, from the cysteine through the phenylalanine. The kept DNA is CDR3 alone, 45 bases in frame from the first base. At the junction V is shortened by 1 base and J by 7 bases; bases outside the gene matches: 4. CDR1 and CDR2 (MNHNS, SASEGT) derive from the germline V gene. The table lists this clonotype with many counts. Its antigen target is currently unknown. No qualities accompany the bases; no much larger clone lies one base away. The paper as a whole reports these results and caveats: Most expanded thyroid clonotypes with a frequency above 0.001 also appeared in blood, which suggests that blood repertoires may reflect the immune response in the thyroid. In cross-validation, the 13-signature model distinguished ophthalmopathy from stable hyperthyroidism with 85% to 90% sensitivity and nearly 82% specificity, and in the test set the corresponding values were around 78% and 73%. In validation, the model predicted ophthalmopathy progression with less than 71% sensitivity and 72.22% specificity; some 13 predicted patients were CT-confirmed with GO in a median of around 6.5 months. Sample size was not predetermined statistically, and investigators were not blinded to group allocation.

For repertoire sequencing, the TCR beta CDR3 regions were amplified from RNA transcripts. The first round of RT-PCR was done with HTBI primers and the Qiagen OneStep RT-PCR kit, and was followed by a second round of multiplex PCR, then size selection and purification. Libraries were sequenced on an Illumina HiSeq2000 using paired-end 100 bp reads. Processing in the source paper ran as follows. SOAPnuke was used to process the reads, removing any read that contained adapters or uncalled bases, had a mean Phred below 15, or lacked an exact match to the constant primer or identifier. COPE v1.2.5 was used to merge the high-quality paired reads. Clonotypes were defined as unique nucleotide sequences and were aligned to IMGT TRB V, D and J references using MiTCR v1.1. Only V-J combinations with frequency above 0.0001 were analysed, covering around 99% of repertoires. For each V-J combination, a TCR clonal expansion and chaos score was defined as the ratio of F50 clonal expansion to chaos observed in the TCRdist matrix. Welch's t-statistics and random forest were used to narrow the features down to roughly twelve V-J combinations, which were then fed into a naive Bayes classifier. The Morisita-Horn index was used to measure how similar the thyroid and blood repertoires were. TCRdb reanalyzed the raw reads on its own, using fastp at Q25 for trimming and MiXCR for clone calling, and kept in-frame beta chains. Every CDR3 protein is listed once, alongside the most common genes and DNA of its rows. The V and J calls reflect TCRdb's pipeline rather than the authors' work. The sample table holds approximately 410,000 distinct CDR3 sequences, of which 15% were seen once. Clones ranked in the top ten supply about 7% of the sample.

A patient counted as having stable hyperthyroidism if there was no progression to ophthalmopathy within 18 months of follow-up. Patients with hyperthyroidism were aged 18 to 65 years, had been newly diagnosed, and had a disease duration of less than 2 months. Patients with other autoimmune diseases, uncontrolled infections, pregnancy or lactation were excluded. Clinical symptoms, serum thyroxine, TRAb, thyroid ultrasound and orbital computed tomography were used for diagnosis. Ficoll-Paque density gradient centrifugation was used to isolate PBMCs from 8.5 to 10 ml of fresh peripheral blood. Total RNA was extracted using Trizol reagent, and RNA quality was checked on an Agilent 2100 Bioanalyzer.

This receptor was obtained from a woman aged 18-30 years with stable Graves' hyperthyroidism. Donor details come from another sample of the same person, matched by shared clones. The sequence is built from TRBV6-1 and TRBJ1-1, and 12 bases in between align with TRBD1. The sequenced sample consisted of peripheral blood. The DNA sequence is as follows: TGTGCCAGCAGTGAAGGGGGACAGGGGGCGTTTGAAGCTTTCTTT. Its amino acids are CASSEGGQGAFEAFF.